This TCR beta chain was retrieved from a study of cytomegalovirus exposure and HLA in healthy donors. Regarding the study as a whole: Some V segments, TRBV6-2 and TRBV6-3 among them, were indistinguishable and were therefore excluded.

This clone has a handful of counts. The antigen is not known. The germline V gene has CDR1 WNHNN and CDR2 SYGVQD (reference sequence). CDR3 length equals 15 residues. V gave up 8 bases and J gave up 2 bases, with 19 bases separating them. This PCR relied on a set of 60 Vbeta primers and 13 Jbeta primers. Original data processing: Later, an analysis found 80 million or so unique TCR beta chains, and about 10 million of these were shared. Libraries were prepared by immunoSEQ multiplex PCR; TCRdb keeps only in-frame clonotypes and omits some of them. From that table come the V and J calls and clone size; the DNA was used to work out D and trimming. The sample records 100,000 or so clones, 70% to 80% being singletons.

The specimen sequenced was PBMCs. This TCR was sampled from a middle-aged man in good health and CMV-seropositive. V gene TRBV10-1 combines with J gene TRBJ2-7, with D maybe TRBD2 (5 bases). CDR3 bases: TGCGCCAGCGGGAAGACGGACTCCGGGACCTACGAGCAGTACTTC. It codes for CASGKTDSGTYEQYF.